This is a list of T cell receptor beta chains from one sample in a study of shared clonotypes between healthy human individuals. Assay used: immunoSEQ multiplex PCR; TCRdb lists only in-frame clones, some missing. Found here are 2 million to 3 million clones, over 85% of them singletons; the top ten hold about 0.38%. The sample comprised naive CD4+ T cells from PBMCs. These receptors were collected from a man aged 18 to 30 in good health. Some clones in this sample may be carry-over from other donors' samples. Both conserved end residues are part of each CDR3. D genes are given only for firm matches. Where a row states a size, it is once, few, many or the class of an expanded clone; other rows omit it.

d_call	clone_size	v_call	j_call	cdr3_aa	cdr3_nt
TRBD2	NA	TRBV5-1	TRBJ2-3	CASSDPGLAPADTQYF	TGCGCCAGCAGCGACCCGGGACTAGCTCCCGCAGATACGCAGTATTTT
NA	NA	TRBV11-2	TRBJ1-2	CASRLLADYTF	TGTGCCAGCAGGCTGCTAGCGGACTACACCTTC
TRBD1	NA	TRBV2	TRBJ1-1	CASSEALGTGNTEAFF	TGTGCCAGCAGTGAAGCGCTTGGGACAGGGAACACTGAAGCTTTCTTT
NA	NA	TRBV18	TRBJ2-3	CASSPEGGTAATQYF	TGTGCCAGCTCACCGGAAGGGGGGACTGCCGCAACGCAGTATTTT
NA	NA	TRBV6-5	TRBJ1-5	CASSTWGDNQPQHF	TGTGCCAGCAGCACGTGGGGGGACAATCAGCCCCAGCATTTT
NA	NA	TRBV5-6	TRBJ2-6	CASSLVGANVLTF	TGTGCCAGCAGCTTGGTGGGGGCCAACGTCCTGACTTTC
TRBD2	NA	TRBV7-9	TRBJ2-1	CASSPSGGDYNEQFF	TGTGCCAGCAGCCCTAGCGGGGGGGACTACAATGAGCAGTTCTTC
NA	NA	TRBV5-1	TRBJ1-3	CASSEGYGNTIYF	TGCGCCAGCAGTGAGGGCTATGGAAACACCATATATTTT
TRBD2	NA	TRBV15	TRBJ2-1	CATSPTFSGSSYNEQFF	TGTGCCACCAGCCCGACCTTCAGCGGGAGCTCCTACAATGAGCAGTTCTTC
TRBD2	NA	TRBV5-1	TRBJ2-5	CASSDSSGGETQYF	TGCGCCAGCAGCGATTCGAGCGGGGGAGAGACCCAGTACTTC
NA	NA	TRBV6-1	TRBJ1-4	CASSEGGAANEKLFF	TGTGCCAGCAGTGAAGGAGGGGCGGCTAATGAAAAACTGTTTTTT
NA	NA	TRBV6-1	TRBJ1-2	CASRPGVGEYGYTF	TGTGCCAGCCGCCCCGGTGTCGGGGAGTATGGCTACACCTTC
NA	NA	TRBV6-1	TRBJ1-4	CASRLDGNEKLFF	TGTGCCAGCAGGCTGGACGGGAATGAAAAACTGTTTTTT
NA	NA	TRBV30	TRBJ2-1	CAWSPRTPGEQFF	TGTGCCTGGAGTCCCAGAACCCCGGGTGAGCAGTTCTTC
NA	NA	TRBV29-1	TRBJ2-1	CSAGAFNKNNEQFF	TGCAGCGCCGGGGCTTTCAACAAGAACAATGAGCAGTTCTTC
NA	NA	TRBV5-4	TRBJ2-3	CASSRAGGSTDTQYF	TGTGCCAGCAGCCGTGCGGGCGGAAGCACAGATACGCAGTATTTT
NA	NA	TRBV9	TRBJ2-6	CASSVVRVLSGANVLTF	TGTGCCAGCAGCGTAGTTAGGGTGTTGTCTGGGGCCAACGTCCTGACTTTC
NA	NA	TRBV19	TRBJ1-2	CASSIGPLGYGYTF	TGTGCCAGTAGTATCGGGCCTTTGGGCTATGGCTACACCTTC
NA	NA	TRBV19	TRBJ1-2	CASSNLDSYYGYTF	TGTGCCAGTAGTAATCTGGACAGCTACTATGGCTACACCTTC
NA	NA	TRBV28	TRBJ2-1	CASRRGRAVIYNEQFF	TGTGCCAGCAGGAGGGGTCGGGCGGTAATCTACAATGAGCAGTTCTTC
NA	NA	TRBV18	TRBJ1-1	CASSLVHLVGVFPQLNTEAFF	TGTGCCAGCTCGTTGGTCCACCTGGTAGGGGTTTTTCCTCAACTGAACACTGAAGCTTTCTTT
TRBD2	once	TRBV18	TRBJ2-1	CASSPPGGDEQFF	TGTGCCAGCTCACCACCGGGAGGGGATGAGCAGTTCTTC